The 16 T cell receptor beta chains listed next were all sequenced from one sample in a study of Ad26.COV2.S vaccination and SARS-CoV-2 variants listed by TCRdb under 2021. The library was built by means of the immunoSEQ multiplex PCR assay. Entries here come from immuneACCESS through TCRdb and include only in-frame sequences with V and J called. Some clones fail to appear in such tables; in the studies checked, an unresolved V gene covers under half of the shortfall, and the cause of the remainder is unknown. The sample profile shows hundreds of thousands of clones; over 75% of them were found once. Roughly 3.1% of the sample goes to the ten largest clones. What the treatment or condition label conveys for this sample: 15 to 20 received Ad26.COV2.S at low or high dose, single or two shots; a few received placebo; per-sample allocation not given. Repertoires of vaccine and placebo recipients were sequenced from samples collected on day 63 after the first injection.

The sequencing used peripheral blood, collected in a trial of Ad26.COV2.S vaccine versus placebo. The receptors shown here come from a person aged 18-65 years who received the Ad26.COV2.S COVID-19 vaccine or a placebo.

V usage is TRBV6-1 and J usage is TRBJ2-7; a weak D match, TRBD2 (5 bases). Germline values: CDR1 MNHNS, CDR2 SASEGT. The CDR3 runs to 13 residues. The V gene lost 2 bases and the J gene lost 5 bases, with 10 bases spanning the gap. CDR3: CASSETGNHEQYF. The CDR3 bases are TGTGCCAGCAGTGAAACGGGAAACCACGAGCAGTACTTC.

The chain employs TRBV29-1 and TRBJ1-1; the D gene is possibly TRBD1 (5 bases). Between the trimmed V and J ends, which lost 0 bases and 3 bases, there was a span of 8 bases. There are 13 residues in the CDR3. Per the germline V gene, CDR1 is SQVTM and CDR2 is ANQGSEA. The CDR3 reads CSVEDGGDTEAFF. The CDR3 DNA follows: TGCAGCGTTGAAGATGGGGGGGACACTGAAGCTTTCTTT. Supplemented by reference TRBV29-1 and TRBJ1-1, the full variable domain reads SAVISQKPSRDICQRGTSLTIQCQVDSQVTMMFWYRQQPGQSLTLIATANQGSEATYESGFVIDKFPISRPNLTFSTLTVSNMSPEDSSIYLCSVEDGGDTEAFFGQGTRLTVV.

The genes are TRBV3-1 (or the pseudogene TRBV3-2) and TRBJ1-2; D is undetermined. The CDR3 consists of 12 residues. The V end lost 0 bases, the J end lost 5 bases, and 4 bases lay between the germline ends. The germline CDR1 and CDR2 sequences are LGHDT and YNNKEL (reference sequence). The CDR3 here is CASSQDLYGYTF. CDR3 DNA sequence: TGTGCCAGCAGCCAAGACCTATATGGCTACACCTTC.

The V and J genes are TRBV13 and TRBJ1-6, with unresolved D. Germline lookup yields CDR1 PRHDT and CDR2 FYEKMQ (reference sequence). Trimming shortened V by 0 bases and J by 4 bases, and 7 bases separated the two germline ends. The length of the CDR3 is 15 residues. The CDR3 nucleotides read TGTGCCAGCAGCTTAGGCGCAGGTTATAATTCACCCCTCCACTTT. Protein: CASSLGAGYNSPLHF.

The chain couples TRBV4-3 to TRBJ2-1; D gene unclear. The CDR3 is 14 residues long. V was cut by 3 bases and J by 0 bases, with 6 bases left in between. The V gene's germline CDR1 is LGHNA and CDR2 YSLEER. As DNA, the CDR3 is TGCGCCAGCAGCCACTTAAGCTCCTACAATGAGCAGTTCTTC. Amino acids: CASSHLSSYNEQFF.

The chain combines TRBV27 with TRBJ2-1; 7 bases fit TRBD2. Trimming took 6 bases from V and 8 from J; bases not matched to a gene: 19. The CDR3 loop spans 17 amino acids. Germline CDR1 is MNHEY and CDR2 is SMNVEV (reference sequence). CDR3 nucleotide sequence: TGTGCCAGCAGATTCACCCCGACTAGCAAAGAGGGCTATGAGCAGTTCTTC. The encoded protein is CASRFTPTSKEGYEQFF.

This rearrangement joins TRBV7-3 to TRBJ2-1; TRBD2 agrees at 9 bases. The CDR3 consists of 14 residues. The trim removed 2 bases at V and 4 bases at J, leaving 0 bases unmatched. Germline V gives CDR1 SGHTA, CDR2 FQGTGA. CDR3 sequence: CASSLAGGYNEQFF. The CDR3 DNA is TGTGCCAGCAGCTTAGCGGGGGGGTACAATGAGCAGTTCTTC.

V is TRBV9 and J is TRBJ2-1; 11 nucleotides agree with TRBD2. CDR1 and CDR2 from the germline V gene are SGDLS and YYNGEE. The CDR3 spans 15 residues. V dropped 4 bases and J dropped 8; count of bases not matched to a gene: 8. CDR3: CASSPGVAGGDEQFF. The CDR3 nucleotides read TGTGCCAGCAGCCCCGGGGTAGCGGGGGGGGATGAGCAGTTCTTC. Complete variable domain (other parts from reference TRBV9 and TRBJ2-1): DSGVTQTPKHLITATGQRVTLRCSPRSGDLSVYWYQQSLDQGLQFLIQYYNGEERAKGNILERFSAQQFPDLHSELNLSSLELGDSALYFCASSPGVAGGDEQFFGPGTRLTVL.

This chain joins TRBV5-1 and TRBJ2-5; D is perhaps TRBD1 or TRBD2 (5 bases each). Germline assignment: CDR1 SGHRS and CDR2 YFSETQ. The CDR3 consists of 15 residues. The V gene lost 6 bases and the J gene lost 2 bases, with 17 bases spanning the gap. The CDR3 nucleotides read TGCGCCAGCACCCACGGGACGGGCGAGCAAGAGACCCAGTACTTC. It codes for CASTHGTGEQETQYF.

The J gene is TRBJ1-3, the V gene TRBV18, with TRBD1 matching over 8 bases. Germline-derived CDR1 and CDR2 are KGHSH and LQKENI. CDR3 length: 18 amino acids. V was pared by 1 base and J by 0 bases, with 8 bases of the junction left unmatched. In DNA form, the CDR3 reads TGTGCCAGCTCACCACTTCCTGGACAGGGAAGCTCTGGAAACACCATATATTTT. This translates into CASSPLPGQGSSGNTIYF.

V usage is TRBV6-5 and J usage is TRBJ1-4; 7 bases align to TRBD1. Unmatched junction bases numbered 5, after V lost 5 bases and J lost 5 bases. Germline CDR1 reads MNHEY; CDR2 reads SVGAGI. This CDR3 region has 14 residues. The CDR3 loop is CASSLTGLNEKLFF. The DNA of the CDR3 is TGTGCCAGCAGTCTGACAGGGTTGAATGAAAAACTGTTTTTT.

The chain uses TRBV5-6 and TRBJ2-5, with 11 bases identical to TRBD1. The J segment lost 6 bases and the V segment lost 4 bases, leaving 8 bases of the junction unmatched. Germline CDR1 reads SGHDT; CDR2 reads YYEEEE. This CDR3 contains 15 residues. The CDR3 DNA reads TGTGCCAGCAGCCCGGGGGGGACAGGGGGGAAGACCCAGTACTTC. This sequence encodes CASSPGGTGGKTQYF.

The rearrangement uses TRBV19 and TRBJ1-4; 9 nucleotides line up with TRBD1. The germline V gene encodes CDR1 LNHDA and CDR2 SQIVND (reference sequence). The CDR3 sequence is 14 residues long. J was trimmed by 7 bases and V by 6 bases; bases with no gene match: 6. The CDR3 reads CASRPGQGGEKLFF. CDR3 nucleotides: TGTGCCAGTAGGCCGGGACAGGGAGGTGAAAAACTGTTTTTT.

The chain is built from TRBV5-4 and TRBJ2-5, with D tentatively TRBD1 or TRBD2 (5 bases each). Looked up from germline, CDR1 is SGHNT and CDR2 is YYREEE (reference sequence). The germline V and J ends were trimmed by 2 bases and 7 bases, with 21 bases remaining between them. The CDR3 extends over 16 amino acids. CDR3 sequence: CASSFGGDALVGTQYF. As DNA, the CDR3 is TGTGCCAGCAGCTTTGGTGGGGACGCCTTGGTCGGGACCCAGTACTTC.

The chain carries TRBV19 and TRBJ2-3; D unclear. This CDR3 has 14 residues. Germline assignment: CDR1 LNHDA and CDR2 SQIVND (reference sequence). V lost 1 base to trimming and J lost 3 bases, with 8 bases between them. CDR3 DNA: TGTGCCAGTAGTATAGGCGAAGATACAGATACGCAGTATTTT. Translated: CASSIGEDTDTQYF.

The chain links TRBV5-4 to TRBJ2-1, with 13 nucleotides matching TRBD2. The V gene's germline CDR1 is SGHNT and CDR2 YYREEE (reference sequence). The CDR3 extends over 15 amino acids. After removal of 6 bases from V and 7 bases from J, the junction contained 7 bases not matched to a gene. CDR3: CASNGGLAGINEQFF. CDR3 DNA: TGTGCCAGCAATGGGGGACTAGCGGGGATAAATGAGCAGTTCTTC.